The rows below give T cell receptor beta chains drawn from one sample of a study of control samples from healthy donors and cancer patients. Assay: immunoSEQ multiplex PCR; the TCRdb copy retains only in-frame clones and omits some. The sample has some 110,000 clones, 75% to 90% seen once. The specimen sequenced was PBMCs. These TCRs come from a woman in her forties or fifties with colorectal cancer. Both conserved end residues are part of each CDR3. The D gene is left open where the match is weak. Part of the rows lack a size; the others show once, few, many or a class for expanded clones.

j_call,d_call,clone_size,v_call,cdr3_nt,cdr3_aa
TRBJ2-5,.,.,TRBV2,TGTGCCAGCAGGGACCTAGGGTCCCGGTCCCAGTACTTC,CASRDLGSRSQYF
TRBJ2-3,.,.,TRBV18,TGTGCCAGCTCACCGGTTTCCTCAAAGGATACGCAGTATTTT,CASSPVSSKDTQYF
TRBJ2-7,TRBD1,.,TRBV19,TGTGCCAGTAGTATTACAGGGGGAACCTACGAGCAGTACTTC,CASSITGGTYEQYF
TRBJ2-5,TRBD1,.,TRBV18,TGTGCCAGCTCACTTGACAGGGTCGGGGAGACCCAGTACTTC,CASSLDRVGETQYF
TRBJ1-2,.,.,TRBV5-6,TGTGCCAGCAGCCTCTCAGGGTTTAACTATGGCTACACCTTC,CASSLSGFNYGYTF
TRBJ1-4,.,.,TRBV11-2,TGTGCCAGCAGCCCCCCGGGAGCAGGGGCGGATGAAAAACTGTTTTTT,CASSPPGAGADEKLFF
TRBJ2-5,.,.,TRBV2,TGTGCCAGCAGTGAAGAAGAGACCCAGTACTTC,CASSEEETQYF
TRBJ1-5,TRBD1,.,TRBV6-9,TGTGCCAGCAGAAAGGGGGCACTCAATCAGCCCCAGCATTTT,CASRKGALNQPQHF
TRBJ2-3,TRBD2,.,TRBV5-4,TGTGCCAGCAGCCCGGGACTACCCCTTAGCACAGATACGCAGTATTTT,CASSPGLPLSTDTQYF
TRBJ1-3,.,.,TRBV7-2,TGTGCCAGCAGCTTGTCGGGGGGTGGAAACACCATATATTTT,CASSLSGGGNTIYF
TRBJ2-2,.,.,TRBV15,TGTGCCACCAGCAGACACACCGGGGAGCTGTTTTTT,CATSRHTGELFF
TRBJ1-2,.,.,TRBV7-9,TGTGCCAGCAGGTTAACTGGGGGAGATAATGGCTACACCTTC,CASRLTGGDNGYTF
TRBJ2-1,.,.,TRBV7-9,TGTGCCAGCAGCTTACCCTGGGATGGGGACAATGAGCAGTTCTTC,CASSLPWDGDNEQFF
TRBJ1-4,.,.,TRBV2,TGTGCCAGCAGTGAATTTACCCCCGACAATGAAAAACTGTTTTTT,CASSEFTPDNEKLFF
TRBJ1-2,.,.,TRBV19,TGTGCCAGTACCGATTCGGGGGCCTCTAACTATGGCTACACCTTC,CASTDSGASNYGYTF
TRBJ2-3,.,.,TRBV2,TGTGCCAGCCAGTGGGATAGCACAGATACGCAGTATTTT,CASQWDSTDTQYF
TRBJ2-7,.,.,TRBV7-2,TGTGCCAGCAGCTTAGGCTCCAGCGGAAGAACTACCCTCTACGAGCAGTACTTC,CASSLGSSGRTTLYEQYF
TRBJ2-1,.,.,TRBV18,TGTGCCAGCTCACCTTCATCATATGAGCAGTTCTTC,CASSPSSYEQFF
TRBJ2-1,.,.,TRBV3-1/TRBV3-2,TGTGCCAGCAGCCAAGAAAAAGGGAACCTGGGCAATGAGCAGTTCTTC,CASSQEKGNLGNEQFF
TRBJ2-1,.,.,TRBV7-6,TGTGCCAGCAGCTCCTACTTAGACTCCTACAATGAGCAGTTCTTC,CASSSYLDSYNEQFF
TRBJ1-2,.,.,TRBV5-1,TGCGCCAGCAGCTTGGGGGTCTCAGGGGATGGCTACACCTTC,CASSLGVSGDGYTF
TRBJ1-6,.,.,TRBV19,TGTGCCAGTAGTAGTACGAAGAGCTCCTATAATTCACCCCTCCACTTT,CASSSTKSSYNSPLHF
TRBJ1-5,.,once,TRBV29-1,TGCAGCGTGTCCAGCGGGGATCAGCCCCAGCATTTT,CSVSSGDQPQHF
TRBJ1-2,TRBD1,.,TRBV19,TGTGCCAGTAGGCACGACAGGGGGACGTCTAACTATGGCTACACCTTC,CASRHDRGTSNYGYTF
TRBJ2-7,TRBD1,.,TRBV6-5,TGTGCCAGCAGCGTCCTGGGACAGGGCTACGAGCAGTACTTC,CASSVLGQGYEQYF
TRBJ1-1,.,.,TRBV9,TGTGCCAGCAGCGTAGGAGGGAGAAATACTGAAGCTTTCTTT,CASSVGGRNTEAFF
TRBJ2-2,TRBD2,.,TRBV11-2,TGTGCCAGCAGCCCCGGACTAGCGGGAGCCCAAAACGGGGAGCTGTTTTTT,CASSPGLAGAQNGELFF
TRBJ2-3,.,few,TRBV7-3,TGTGCCAGCAGCTTAAGGGGGGGCAGCACAGATACGCAGTATTTT,CASSLRGGSTDTQYF
TRBJ2-5,.,.,TRBV14,TGTGCCAGCAGCCAACCGGGGCGGGAGACCCAGTACTTC,CASSQPGRETQYF
TRBJ2-7,TRBD1,.,TRBV7-2,TGTGCCAGCAGCTTAGTGGGGATTAGGGGGCTGGAATCCTACGAGCAGTACTTC,CASSLVGIRGLESYEQYF
TRBJ1-5,TRBD1,once,TRBV19,TGTGCCAGTAGTAGCCAAGGGGACAGGGCGAGCAATCAGCCCCAGCATTTT,CASSSQGDRASNQPQHF
TRBJ1-5,.,.,TRBV6-1,TGTGCCAGCAGTGAACCGGGTAGCAATCAGCCCCAGCATTTT,CASSEPGSNQPQHF
TRBJ1-5,.,.,TRBV18,TGTGCCAGCTCTCCAGACAGTAGCAATCAGCCCCAGCATTTT,CASSPDSSNQPQHF
TRBJ2-7,.,.,TRBV3-1/TRBV3-2,TGTGCCAGCAGCCAAGGGGGCAGGGGCGCCTACGAGCAGTACTTC,CASSQGGRGAYEQYF
TRBJ2-2,.,.,TRBV11-2,TGTGCCAGCAAGGTGCTTGGGAACACCGGGGAGCTGTTTTTT,CASKVLGNTGELFF
TRBJ1-5,TRBD1,.,TRBV2,TGTGCCAGCAGTGAACTAACCGGTGGGGGACAGCAGCCCCAGCATTTT,CASSELTGGGQQPQHF
TRBJ1-4,.,once,TRBV4-1,TGCGCCAGCAGCCAAGCAGGGGTTAATGAAAAACTGTTTTTT,CASSQAGVNEKLFF
TRBJ1-6,.,.,TRBV3-1/TRBV3-2,TGTGCCAGCAGCTCCACTGGACAGAGGGATTCACCCCTCCACTTT,CASSSTGQRDSPLHF
TRBJ2-7,.,.,TRBV29-1,TGCAGCGCAGTGACAGGAGACTACGAGCAGTACTTC,CSAVTGDYEQYF
TRBJ2-3,.,.,TRBV6-6,TGTGCCAGCAGTCCCAGCGGGGATACGCAGTATTTT,CASSPSGDTQYF
TRBJ2-7,TRBD1,.,TRBV29-1,TGCAGCGTTGGAGAGACAGGGCTAAGCGAGCAGTACTTC,CSVGETGLSEQYF
TRBJ2-7,TRBD1,.,TRBV10-3,TGTGCCATCACCCGGGACAGGGGACCATCGGGCGAGCAGTACTTC,CAITRDRGPSGEQYF
TRBJ2-7,.,.,TRBV7-3,TGTGCCAGCAGCTTAACGGCGGAAGGTTCCTTGGGGGAGCAGTACTTC,CASSLTAEGSLGEQYF
TRBJ2-7,TRBD1,once,TRBV7-9,TGTGCCAGCAGCCATTATAACCAGGGGGCTTGGTACGAGCAGTACTTC,CASSHYNQGAWYEQYF
TRBJ1-3,TRBD1,.,TRBV7-9,TGTGCCAGCAGCTTAGCGGCCGGGACAGGGGCTGGAAACACCATATATTTT,CASSLAAGTGAGNTIYF
TRBJ2-2,TRBD2,once,TRBV6-2/TRBV6-3,TGTGCCAGCAGTTATTCGGGGGGCACCGGGGAGCTGTTTTTT,CASSYSGGTGELFF
TRBJ2-1,TRBD1,.,TRBV7-3,TGTGCCAGCAGCTTAGCAGGGGGCATCAATGAGCAGTTCTTC,CASSLAGGINEQFF
TRBJ2-6,.,once,TRBV9,TGTGCCAGCAATCCGGGACCGCTCAGCTCTGGGGCCAACGTCCTGACTTTC,CASNPGPLSSGANVLTF
TRBJ2-5,TRBD1,.,TRBV19,TGTGCCAGTAGTATCGGACAGGGGGCAGAGACCCAGTACTTC,CASSIGQGAETQYF
TRBJ2-1,.,.,TRBV27,TGTGCCAGCAGTTCTGACAGGAACAATGAGCAGTTCTTC,CASSSDRNNEQFF
TRBJ1-5,TRBD1,few,TRBV7-9,TGTGCCAGCAGCTTAGAGACAGGGGGTCCGAATCAGCCCCAGCATTTT,CASSLETGGPNQPQHF
TRBJ2-5,TRBD2,.,TRBV27,TGTGCCAGCAGTTTGGTGGGCGGGGGTCAAGAGACCCAGTACTTC,CASSLVGGGQETQYF
TRBJ2-3,TRBD2,.,TRBV5-6,TGTGCCAGCAGCTTGGCGAGGCTAGCGGGGATCTCCGATACGCAGTATTTT,CASSLARLAGISDTQYF
TRBJ2-1,TRBD1,.,TRBV12-3/TRBV12-4,TGTGCCAGCAGCCGGGACAGGTACGGTGAGCAGTTCTTC,CASSRDRYGEQFF